Presented here are 22 T cell receptor beta chains from one specimen sequenced in a study of T cells in localized non-small cell lung cancer. Repertoires were generated with immunoSEQ multiplex PCR, while TCRdb's copy carries only in-frame clones and drops some. The data contain some 54,000 clones, around 82% of them singletons. Material: PBMCs, obtained before any cancer treatment. These receptors were taken from a woman between 40 and 69 years old with stage II lung adenocarcinoma.

This clone turned up a few times. The V call is TRBV6-1, the J call TRBJ2-1; tentative D call: TRBD1 (5 bases). Germline assignment: CDR1 MNHNS and CDR2 SASEGT. V was cut by 5 bases and J by 6 bases, with 14 bases left in between. The CDR3 covers 14 residues. CDR3 bases: TGTGCCAGCAGTTATATGAAGACAGTCAATGAGCAGTTCTTC. Protein: CASSYMKTVNEQFF.

The rearrangement links TRBV10-3 to TRBJ2-5, with 7 bases aligning to TRBD2. Germline V gene lookup returns CDR1 ENHRY and CDR2 SYGVKD. V lost 2 bases to trimming and J lost 5 bases; unmatched junction nucleotides: 8. The length of the CDR3 is 15 residues. DNA for the CDR3: TGTGCCATCAGTGAGGGCGGGGGAATGGGGGAGACCCAGTACTTC. This gives the protein CAISEGGGMGETQYF.

The chain joins TRBV2 to TRBJ2-3, with 8 bases identical to TRBD1. Losses at the gene ends were 8 bases for V and 3 bases for J; bases not matched to a gene: 10. The CDR3 runs 15 residues. Per germline, CDR1 SNHLY and CDR2 FYNNEI. The CDR3 here is CASDLQGARTDTQYF. The CDR3 DNA sequence: TGTGCCAGCGATCTCCAGGGGGCGAGGACAGATACGCAGTATTTT.

The chain links TRBV19 to TRBJ1-2; 10 bases match TRBD1. V lost 6 bases, J lost 6 bases, and 7 bases stayed unmatched. The CDR3 runs 14 residues. Germline V gene sequence: CDR1 LNHDA, CDR2 SQIVND (reference sequence). Here the CDR3 DNA reads TGTGCCAGTAGCAGTGACAGGGGGCGAAATGGCTACACCTTC. This codes for CASSSDRGRNGYTF.

In this sample, this clone turned up once. The V gene is TRBV7-8, the J gene TRBJ2-2, with a tentative D call TRBD1 (6 bases). This CDR3 comprises 16 residues. Trimming left V 5 bases short and J 0 bases short, with 13 bases between. The germline V gene encodes CDR1 SGHVS and CDR2 FQNEAQ. The CDR3 reads CASSPDRLTNTGELFF. The CDR3 bases are TGTGCCAGCAGCCCCGACAGGCTAACGAACACCGGGGAGCTGTTTTTT.

The chain carries TRBV11-2 and TRBJ1-3; no definite D call. Germline lookup yields CDR1 SGHAT and CDR2 FQNNGV. Trimming pared 0 bases from V and 0 bases from J, leaving 3 bases between. This CDR3 region has 14 residues. CDR3 region: CASSLEISGNTIYF. In nucleotides, the CDR3 is TGTGCCAGCAGCTTAGAGATCTCTGGAAACACCATATATTTT.

This chain joins TRBV18 and TRBJ1-4; a weak D match, TRBD1 (6 bases). Trimming cost V 8 bases and J 0 bases, with 10 bases left between them. Germline V gene lookup returns CDR1 KGHSH and CDR2 LQKENI. The CDR3 loop spans 14 amino acids. CDR3 coding DNA: TGTGCCAGCACAAACAGGGCAACTAATGAAAAACTGTTTTTT. Its translation is CASTNRATNEKLFF.

The chain carries TRBV6-5 and TRBJ1-2, with D hard to call. The CDR3 has 15 amino acids. Germline-derived CDR1 and CDR2 are MNHEY and SVGAGI. V dropped 7 bases and J dropped 5 bases, with 20 bases sitting between them. Written as DNA, the CDR3 is TGTGCCAGCAACCTCAAGGGAGAGGGATCTTATGGCTACACCTTC. Its translation: CASNLKGEGSYGYTF.

The chain is built from TRBV4-2 and TRBJ1-1, with D unresolved. Germline V gives CDR1 LGHNA, CDR2 YNFKEQ. V was trimmed by 0 bases and J by 2 bases, leaving 13 bases between them. This CDR3 is built from 16 residues. The CDR3 loop reads CASSQEADFLNTEAFF. The CDR3 coding sequence is TGTGCCAGCAGCCAAGAGGCAGATTTTCTTAACACTGAAGCTTTCTTT.

The chain is built from TRBV7-9 and TRBJ2-7, with D perhaps TRBD1 (6 bases). Germline V gives CDR1 SEHNR, CDR2 FQNEAQ (reference sequence). The V end lost 5 bases, the J end lost 3 bases, and 14 bases lay between the germline ends. CDR3 length: 14 amino acids. The CDR3 DNA reads as TGTGCCAGCAGCCACCACCGACAGGTCTACGAGCAGTACTTC. Translation: CASSHHRQVYEQYF.

The genes are TRBV5-8 and TRBJ1-1, with TRBD1 identical over 8 bases. V was clipped by 4 bases and J by 1 base; unmatched bases: 3. This CDR3 comprises 14 residues. Looked up from germline, CDR1 is SGHTS and CDR2 is YDEGEE. The CDR3 sequence: CASSKGQGNTEAFF. CDR3 DNA: TGTGCCAGCAGCAAAGGACAGGGGAACACTGAAGCTTTCTTT.

The chain combines TRBV7-2 with TRBJ1-5; D is possibly TRBD1 (6 bases). The germline V gene has CDR1 SGHTA and CDR2 FQGNSA. V lost 2 bases, J lost 10 bases, and 18 bases lay in between. CDR3 length: 15 amino acids. CDR3 protein: CASSLPRDTQGPQHF. The CDR3 DNA reads as TGTGCCAGCAGCTTACCCCGGGACACGCAGGGACCCCAGCATTTT.

This clone appeared a few times. V usage is TRBV4-3 and J usage is TRBJ2-7; D possibly corresponds to TRBD2 (5 bases). The germline V gene has CDR1 LGHNA and CDR2 YSLEER. The CDR3 has 16 residues. V lost 1 base and J 4 bases, leaving 17 bases between the germline ends. The CDR3 DNA is TGCGCCAGCAGCCAAGGGGTGGGAGATCGGGATTACGAGCAGTACTTC. As protein: CASSQGVGDRDYEQYF.

V gene TRBV28 combines with J gene TRBJ1-3, with unresolved D. The V end lost 2 bases, the J end lost 4 bases, and 3 bases lay between the germline ends. The CDR3 consists of 12 residues. Germline CDR1 reads MDHEN; CDR2 reads SYDVKM. CDR3 sequence reads: CASSLGGNTIYF. The CDR3 nucleotides are TGTGCCAGCAGTTTAGGGGGAAACACCATATATTTT.

The chain recombines TRBV28 with TRBJ2-7; D gene uncertain. Per germline, CDR1 MDHEN and CDR2 SYDVKM. The CDR3 spans 12 residues. Trimming left V 5 bases short and J 8 bases short, with 13 bases between. This CDR3 is CASSLPGRKQYF. The CDR3 nucleotides read TGTGCCAGCAGTCTCCCGGGCCGGAAGCAGTACTTC.

The chain uses TRBV19 and TRBJ2-3; the D is unclear. The germline gives CDR1 LNHDA, CDR2 SQIVND (reference sequence). The CDR3 consists of 13 residues. The V gene lost 9 bases and the J gene lost 5 bases, with 15 bases spanning the gap. CDR3 nucleotide sequence: TGTGCCAGCCAGACGGCTCTCGAAGATACGCAGTATTTT. Translated: CASQTALEDTQYF. The variable domain in full, completed from reference TRBV19 and TRBJ2-3, reads DGGITQSPKYLFRKEGQNVTLSCEQNLNHDAMYWYRQDPGQGLRLIYYSQIVNDFQKGDIAEGYSVSREKKESFPLTVTSAQKNPTAFYLCASQTALEDTQYFGPGTRLTVL.

This chain joins TRBV10-3 and TRBJ2-3; no reliable D call. V lost 2 bases and J 3 bases, leaving 6 bases between the germline ends. Germline CDR1 is ENHRY and CDR2 is SYGVKD. The CDR3 has 13 residues. CDR3 nucleotides: TGTGCCATCAGTGAGGCACGGACAGATACGCAGTATTTT. This codes for CAISEARTDTQYF.

J is TRBJ2-7 and V is TRBV19, with 8 bases fitting TRBD1. Trimming removed 1 base from V and 2 bases from J; junction bases left unmatched: 1. The CDR3 has 14 residues. The germline gives CDR1 LNHDA, CDR2 SQIVND (reference sequence). CDR3 sequence: CASSIGTGPYEQYF. In nucleotides, the CDR3 is TGTGCCAGTAGTATAGGGACAGGGCCCTACGAGCAGTACTTC. The variable domain in full, completed from reference TRBV19 and TRBJ2-7, reads DGGITQSPKYLFRKEGQNVTLSCEQNLNHDAMYWYRQDPGQGLRLIYYSQIVNDFQKGDIAEGYSVSREKKESFPLTVTSAQKNPTAFYLCASSIGTGPYEQYFGPGTRLTVT.

This clone was seen a few times. The J gene is TRBJ1-1, the V gene TRBV5-1; 7 nucleotides agree with TRBD1. CDR1 is SGHRS and CDR2 is YFSETQ in the germline V gene. This CDR3 is built from 16 residues. V shed 6 bases and J 0 bases; nucleotides not matched to a gene: 11. The CDR3 DNA sequence: TGCGCCAGCAAATTGGGTCCACAGGGGATGAACACTGAAGCTTTCTTT. Translated, it gives CASKLGPQGMNTEAFF.

The chain is built from TRBV4-1 and TRBJ2-1; 9 nucleotides line up with TRBD1. Germline V gives CDR1 MGHRA, CDR2 YSYEKL. The CDR3 length is 16 residues. Germline trimming cut 1 base from V and 5 bases from J; bases unmatched to any gene: 6. CDR3: CASSQVRGTGNNEQFF. DNA for the CDR3: TGCGCCAGCAGCCAAGTTCGTGGGACAGGGAACAATGAGCAGTTCTTC.

V and J are TRBV10-3 and TRBJ2-7; D uncertain. Germline CDR1 ENHRY, CDR2 SYGVKD. V was clipped by 5 bases and J by 5 bases, with 22 bases between them. The CDR3 covers 16 residues. CDR3 sequence: CAISQRIGVGSDEQYF. CDR3 bases: TGTGCCATCAGTCAAAGGATAGGAGTTGGGTCGGACGAGCAGTACTTC.

The V call is TRBV10-2, the J call TRBJ2-1; 14 bases agree with TRBD2. Per the germline V gene, CDR1 is WSHSY and CDR2 is SAAADI. After removal of 0 bases from V and 7 bases from J, the junction contained 5 bases not matched to a gene. The CDR3 sequence is 17 residues long. The CDR3 nucleotides read TGCGCCAGCAGTGAGTCGGGACTAGCGGGGGCCTGGAATGAGCAGTTCTTC. Translation: CASSESGLAGAWNEQFF.